The 14 T cell receptor beta chains below were found in one sample sequenced in a study of vaccination and CD4 T cells after COVID-19. TCRdb re-called the PCR reads with MiXCR, one entry per CDR3 protein. The data contain 20,000 to 25,000 distinct CDR3 sequences, more than 45% of them singletons. The sequenced sample was CD4+ T cells from blood, obtained before SARS-CoV-2 vaccination. All receptors derive from a human donor who had recovered from COVID-19.

The chain uses TRBV7-2 and TRBJ1-2, with a tentative D call TRBD1 (6 bases). The CDR3 has 15 amino acids. The germline CDR1 and CDR2 sequences are SGHTA and FQGNSA. Trimming left V 5 bases short and J 8 bases short, with 21 bases between. CDR3 in amino acids: CASSQDARGADGYTF. CDR3 sequence (DNA): TGTGCCAGCAGCCAAGATGCCCGGGGGGCGGACGGCTACACCTTC.

The J gene is TRBJ2-6, the V gene TRBV18; D is perhaps TRBD1 or TRBD2 (5 bases each). The CDR3 spans 13 residues. The V and J ends lost 2 bases and 9 bases respectively, with 8 bases between them. CDR1 is KGHSH and CDR2 is LQKENI in the germline V gene. CDR3: CASSPGGDNVLTF. The DNA of the CDR3 is TGTGCCAGCTCACCAGGGGGTGACAACGTCCTGACTTTC.

The V call is TRBV18, the J call TRBJ1-6; 8 positions match TRBD1. V shed 6 bases and J 7 bases; nucleotides not matched to a gene: 5. Germline V gene sequence: CDR1 KGHSH, CDR2 LQKENI. The CDR3 totals 14 residues. CDR3 loop: CASSLDRVNSPLHF. The CDR3 bases are TGTGCCAGCTCGCTGGACAGGGTCAATTCACCCCTCCACTTT.

The CDR3 sequence is CASSRVATQEQFF. CDR3 in DNA: TGTGCCAGCAGTCGAGTAGCGACTCAGGAGCAGTTCTTC. The gene calls are TRBV28 and TRBJ2-1, with D maybe TRBD2 (5 bases). V lost 5 bases, J lost 10 bases, and 15 bases lay in between. Germline-derived CDR1 and CDR2 are MDHEN and SYDVKM. This CDR3 has 13 amino acids. Looking up the rest from reference TRBV28 and TRBJ2-1 gives the full variable domain: DVKVTQSSRYLVKRTGEKVFLECVQDMDHENMFWYRQDPGLGLRLIYFSYDVKMKEKGDIPEGYSVSREKKERFSLILESASTNQTSMYLCASSRVATQEQFFGPGTRLTVL.

This sequence joins TRBV7-3 and TRBJ1-1, with 9 bases that match TRBD1. This CDR3 comprises 15 residues. CDR1 and CDR2 from the germline V gene are SGHTA and FQGTGA. V shed 3 bases and J 0 bases; nucleotides not matched to a gene: 2. The CDR3 sequence: CASSFGTGMNTEAFF. Here the CDR3 DNA reads TGTGCCAGCAGCTTTGGGACAGGGATGAACACTGAAGCTTTCTTT.

The chain recombines TRBV20-1 with TRBJ2-1; 13 positions match TRBD2. CDR3 size: 15 residues. CDR1 DFQATT and CDR2 SNEGSKA come from the germline V gene (reference sequence). V lost 4 bases to trimming and J lost 6 bases; unmatched junction nucleotides: 6. Here the CDR3 reads CSAIQTSGRFNEQFF. Written as DNA, the CDR3 is TGCAGTGCTATCCAGACTAGCGGGAGGTTCAATGAGCAGTTCTTC.

V gene TRBV20-1 combines with J gene TRBJ2-2, with TRBD2 identical over 7 bases. The CDR3 covers 16 residues. Unmatched junction bases numbered 12, after V lost 2 bases and J lost 6 bases. Germline V gene data show CDR1 as DFQATT and CDR2 as SNEGSKA (reference sequence). CDR3 region: CSARMGTRGGSGELFF. In nucleotides, the CDR3 is TGCAGTGCTAGAATGGGGACCCGGGGAGGGTCCGGGGAGCTGTTTTTT.

The chain links TRBV19 to TRBJ1-1; D possibly corresponds to TRBD1 (5 bases). Between the trimmed V and J ends, which lost 7 bases and 3 bases, there was a span of 18 bases. The CDR3 runs to 15 residues. The germline V gene encodes CDR1 LNHDA and CDR2 SQIVND (reference sequence). This CDR3 reads CASKEGRDRYTEAFF. CDR3 sequence (DNA): TGTGCCAGTAAAGAAGGCAGGGACCGGTACACTGAAGCTTTCTTT.

This chain connects TRBV6-1 to TRBJ1-5, with TRBD1 identical over 7 bases. Germline V gives CDR1 MNHNS, CDR2 SASEGT. With 7 bases clipped from V and 0 bases from J, the junction kept 9 bases outside the gene matches. This CDR3 has 16 residues. In DNA, the CDR3 is TGTGCCAGCACGGGGACAGTTCCAAATAGCAATCAGCCCCAGCATTTT. Protein product: CASTGTVPNSNQPQHF.

The chain recombines TRBV6-5 with TRBJ1-2, with D uncertain. This CDR3 contains 12 residues. The germline V gene encodes CDR1 MNHEY and CDR2 SVGAGI. V was cut by 4 bases and J by 6 bases, with 9 bases left in between. CDR3 DNA sequence: TGTGCCAGCAGTTTACGTGGGAATGGCTACACCTTC. Residues: CASSLRGNGYTF.

V is TRBV20-1 and J is TRBJ2-3; 7 bases are a match to TRBD1. Germline loops: CDR1 DFQATT, CDR2 SNEGSKA (reference sequence). The CDR3 has 14 amino acids. J gave up 1 base and V 5 bases, and 6 bases lay outside the gene matches. This CDR3 is CSASDRARTDTQYF. In nucleotides, the CDR3 is TGCAGTGCTTCCGACAGGGCGCGCACAGATACGCAGTATTTT.

This clonotype was detected a few times. The chain couples TRBV20-1 to TRBJ1-5, with TRBD1 as a possible D gene (6 bases). Between the trimmed V and J ends, which lost 6 bases and 4 bases, there was a span of 13 bases. Germline V gene data show CDR1 as DFQATT and CDR2 as SNEGSKA (reference sequence). This CDR3 has 13 residues. In nucleotides, the CDR3 is TGCAGTGCCCACCGGGACACAAATCAGCCCCAGCATTTT. This codes for CSAHRDTNQPQHF.

The rearrangement links TRBV6-1 to TRBJ2-7; perhaps D is TRBD1 or TRBD2 (5 bases each). The V end was cut by 6 bases, the J end by 5 bases, with 14 bases between. This CDR3 has 13 amino acids. Germline-derived CDR1 and CDR2 are MNHNS and SASEGT. CDR3 in DNA: TGTGCCAGCAGCATGGGGGTACGGGACGAGCAGTACTTC. Its translation is CASSMGVRDEQYF.

The chain joins TRBV9 to TRBJ2-3; tentative D call: TRBD2 (6 bases). The CDR3 extends over 15 amino acids. V lost 0 bases and J 4 bases, leaving 12 bases between the germline ends. The germline gives CDR1 SGDLS, CDR2 YYNGEE. The CDR3 bases are TGTGCCAGCAGCGTAGTTGGGGGGTTCGCAGATACGCAGTATTTT. Translating gives CASSVVGGFADTQYF.